This TCR beta chain comes out of a study of OX40 agonist ivuxolimab in advanced cancers. Study-wide findings and caveats: The mean number of expanded clones was higher in CD8+ T cells than in CD4+.

This CDR3 has 12 amino acids. The V and J ends lost 4 bases and 3 bases respectively, with 6 bases between them. Germline assignment: CDR1 SNHLY and CDR2 FYNNEI. Notes on this clone: Its antigen is as yet unknown.

Profiled with immunoSEQ multiplex PCR; TCRdb holds only in-frame clones, not every one. The sample consists of about 49,000 clones, about 86% of them appearing once. Source: CD4+ or CD8+ T cells sorted from blood, taken in a trial of the OX40 agonist ivuxolimab. V and J are TRBV2 and TRBJ1-2, with D uncertain. The sequence derives from an adult with an advanced solid tumor such as melanoma, head and neck, liver or kidney cancer. CDR3 DNA sequence: TGTGCCAGCAGTGCCGTGGACTATGGCTACACCTTC. This translates into CASSAVDYGYTF. Full variable domain (missing parts from reference TRBV2 and TRBJ1-2): EPEVTQTPSHQVTQMGQEVILRCVPISNHLYFYWYRQILGQKVEFLVSFYNNEISEKSEIFDDQFSVERPDGSNFTLKIRSTKLEDSAMYFCASSAVDYGYTFGSGTRLTVV.